The clone carrying this T cell receptor beta chain was counted a few times. As yet, its antigen is unknown. The data belong to a study of T cells after yellow fever vaccination. Study-wide points: There was a small share of clonotypes that showed up in both the CD4 and CD8 compartments.

5'RACE template switching added a universal primer site and UMIs to TCR cDNA. Using its own MiXCR run on the 5' RACE reads, TCRdb lists one record per CDR3 protein. Here the sample spans 350,000 to 450,000 distinct CDR3 sequences, around 6.5% being singletons. Germline assignment: CDR1 SQVTM and CDR2 ANQGSEA. V lost 7 bases and J lost 5; bases outside the gene matches: 5. The CDR3 has 14 amino acids. Sequencing used PBMCs, obtained 5 days after the yellow fever booster vaccination. This chain links TRBV29-1 with TRBJ2-2; 12 bases are a match to TRBD1. This TCR was sampled from a man in his thirties or forties who received the YFV17D yellow fever vaccine. CDR3 nucleotides: TGCAGCGCGCTGGGACAGGGGGCTACCGGGGAGCTGTTTTTT. As protein: CSALGQGATGELFF.